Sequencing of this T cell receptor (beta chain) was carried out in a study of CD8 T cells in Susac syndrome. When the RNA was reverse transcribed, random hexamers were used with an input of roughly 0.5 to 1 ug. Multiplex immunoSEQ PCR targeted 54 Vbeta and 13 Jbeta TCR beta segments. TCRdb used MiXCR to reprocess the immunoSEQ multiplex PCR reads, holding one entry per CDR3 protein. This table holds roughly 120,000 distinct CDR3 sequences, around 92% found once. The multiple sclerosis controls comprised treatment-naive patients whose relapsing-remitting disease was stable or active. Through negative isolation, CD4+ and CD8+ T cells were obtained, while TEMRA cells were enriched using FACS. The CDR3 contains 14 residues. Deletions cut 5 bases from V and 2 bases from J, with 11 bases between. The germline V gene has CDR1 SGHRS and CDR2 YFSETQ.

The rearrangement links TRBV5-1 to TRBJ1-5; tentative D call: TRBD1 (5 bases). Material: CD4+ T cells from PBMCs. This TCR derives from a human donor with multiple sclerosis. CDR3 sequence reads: CASSLSTGNQPQHF. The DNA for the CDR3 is TGCGCCAGCAGTCTCTCGACAGGCAATCAGCCCCAGCATTTT. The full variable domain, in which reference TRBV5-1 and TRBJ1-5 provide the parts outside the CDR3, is KAGVTQTPRYLIKTRGQQVTLSCSPISGHRSVSWYQQTPGQGLQFLFEYFSETQRNKGNFPGRFSGRQFSNSRSEMNVSTLELGDSALYLCASSLSTGNQPQHFGDGTRLSIL.